This T cell receptor (beta chain) is from a study of CXCR3-negative and CXCR3-positive naive CD8 T cells (dated by TCRdb to between 2018 and 2021). Background on the whole study: In total, some 140 million TRB reads were obtained, which works out to roughly 1.5 +/- 0.3 million reads per library. Diversity and physicochemical repertoire analyses covered 10 to 11 donors pooled from two independent experiments. Naive subsets from about 5 donors and memory cells from 3 donors were included in the TRBV-TRBJ cluster analysis.

The cysteine opens and the phenylalanine closes a CDR3 of 14 amino acids. DNA was not recorded. CDR1 MRHNA and CDR2 SNTAGT are derived from the germline V gene. A word on this clonotype: There is no known antigen for this receptor.

The instrument given in TCRdb is NextSeq 550. The Human TCR Profiling Kit (MiLaboratory) was used to make UMI-labeled 5' RACE TRB cDNA libraries. cDNA synthesis used the entire amount of extracted RNA, and PCR amplification then used the entire amount of cDNA produced. Libraries were prepared in parallel using an identical number of PCR cycles. Turning to the authors' computational methods: About 50,000 +/- 10,000 unique UMI-labeled TRB cDNA molecules per library were extracted with MIGEC and MiXCR, with at least two reads per UMI required. On average, around 40,000 +/- 10,000 functional in-frame TRB CDR3 nucleotide clonotypes lacking stop codons were found per library. Diversity metrics, including normalized Shannon-Wiener and Chao1, were computed in VDJtools after downsampling to 5000 UMI-labeled TRB molecules per sample. VDJtools was used to calculate clonotype-size-weighted physicochemical properties of the central five CDR3 residues, namely interaction energy, strength, volume and Kidera factor 4. After reprocessing by TCRdb, each CDR3 protein sequence is one entry, and no DNA is given. TCRdb's processing, not the authors', yielded these V and J calls. This sample's table carries 50,000 to 60,000 distinct CDR3 sequences. 0.56% of the sample is in the top ten clones.

Each CD8+ T cell subset was flow-sorted in triplicate, with over 250,000 cells per subset placed directly into RLT lysis buffer. To keep memory contaminants out, a stringent definition of naive CD8+ T cells was applied: CD45RO-CCR7+CD27+CD95-. Peripheral blood mononuclear cells were isolated from buffy coats using standard density gradient centrifugation. A FACSAria III was used to flow-sort naive CD8+ T cells into CXCR3-negative and CXCR3-positive populations. An RNeasy Mini Kit was used to extract total RNA from the sorted cells. Overall study outcomes, separate from this receptor: Within the same donor, TRBV-TRBJ usage looked similar between naive CXCR3-negative and CXCR3-positive cells, but memory cells had distinct patterns. CXCR3 expression partially decreased after cryopreservation, so most assays used freshly isolated PBMCs. TRB CDR3s from CXCR3-positive naive cells showed higher hydrophobicity (lower Kidera factor 4), lower energy, and higher strength and volume indices than CXCR3-negative naive cells. Both naive subsets had comparably high repertoire diversity, while memory CD8+ T cells had much lower repertoire diversity. Because surface CD5, which has been linked to self-reactivity in mice, was comparable between naive subsets, TCR interaction strength was also inferred from TRB CDR3 physicochemical properties.

The chain employs TRBV6-4 and TRBJ2-1. The sequencing input was naive CXCR3+ CD8+ T cells from blood. The cell subset or site label for this specimen denotes: CD45RO-CCR7+CD27+CD95- naive CD8+ T cells expressing CXCR3 (TNR3+). This TCR was recovered from a human donor in good health. Some clones in this sample may be carry-over from other donors' samples. The CDR3 amino acid sequence is: CASSHGGPSNEQFF.